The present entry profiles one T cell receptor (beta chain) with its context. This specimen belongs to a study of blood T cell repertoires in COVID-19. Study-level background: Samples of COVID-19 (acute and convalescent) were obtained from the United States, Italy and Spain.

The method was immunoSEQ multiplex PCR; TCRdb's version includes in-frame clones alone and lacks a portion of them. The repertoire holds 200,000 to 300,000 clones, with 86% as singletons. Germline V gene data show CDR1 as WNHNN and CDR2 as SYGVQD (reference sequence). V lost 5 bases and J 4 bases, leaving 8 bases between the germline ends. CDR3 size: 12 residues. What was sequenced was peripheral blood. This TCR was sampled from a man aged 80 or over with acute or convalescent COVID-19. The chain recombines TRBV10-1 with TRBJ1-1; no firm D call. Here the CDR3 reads CASSNTGTEAFF. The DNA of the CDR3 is TGCGCCAGCAGTAATACGGGCACTGAAGCTTTCTTT.